The source of this T cell receptor beta chain is a study of control samples from healthy donors and cancer patients. Clones were read by immunoSEQ multiplex PCR, and TCRdb kept only the in-frame ones, dropping some. The sample has 230,000 or so clones; 90% to 95% are singletons. The germline V and J ends were trimmed by 1 base and 6 bases, with 11 bases remaining between them. Looked up from germline, CDR1 is SGHRS and CDR2 is YFSETQ. The CDR3 runs 13 residues. This TCR was sampled from a man aged 50 or older in good health. V gene TRBV5-1 combines with J gene TRBJ2-7; maybe TRBD2 (7 bases). Sequencing was performed on blood. CDR3 nucleotides: TGCGCCAGCAGCTTGAACAGGGAGGGCGAGCAGTACTTC. This translates into CASSLNREGEQYF.